This note documents a single TCR beta chain sequence. The target of this receptor is not known. No qualities accompany the bases; no much larger clone lies one base away. The receptor library was made with the immunoSEQ multiplex PCR assay. For the multiplex PCR, a mixture combining 60 forward primers for TCR Vbeta segments and 13 reverse primers for TCR Jbeta segments was used. The CDR3 region of rearranged TCR beta genes was amplified from genomic DNA by a multiplex PCR assay. The amplified TCR beta libraries were sequenced on the Illumina HiSeq System as 87-base-pair reads. Concerning the study's data processing: In a later analysis, tens of millions of unique TCR beta chains were counted across the approximately 670 repertoires, and around 10 million of these chains were shared by at least two donors. Raw reads were error-corrected and collapsed into unique sequences with a nearest-neighbor algorithm that merged closely related sequences to remove PCR and sequencing errors. Alignment of CDR3 sequences to IMGT reference sequences was used to assign V, D and J gene segments. For a sequence to be retained, a match of at least six nucleotides to both a V gene segment and a J gene segment was required. Rearrangements were classified as productive when the CDR3 lacked stop codons and remained in frame with V and J, and all other rearrangements were classified as non-productive. CDR3 was defined by IMGT convention, running from the second conserved V-encoded cysteine to the conserved J-encoded phenylalanine. The earlier analysis of some 550 of the donors excluded any sequence lacking an unambiguous match to a single V gene segment. In an earlier analysis of 587 of the donors, a V segment was called functional when productive rearrangements were above 56.7%, and segregating when the standard deviation between donors exceeded 5%. A statistical classification framework was built for diagnosing cytomegalovirus status from the catalog of TCR beta chain sequences. A later analysis assigned V and J genes by comparing TCR nucleotide sequences with IMGT/GENE-DB human TR gene sequences. The TCRdist pipeline was used in a later analysis to assign CDR3 sequences and most-parsimonious VDJ recombination scenarios. In a later analysis, each TCR beta chain was defined by its CDR3 amino acid sequence together with its V-gene family, and reads lacking a unique V-gene family were excluded. To address suspected cross-contamination and a sequencing artifact, a later analysis removed under 600 highly shared, low-generation-probability nucleotide sequences. In a later analysis, a clonal expansion index was calculated for each public chain from normalized within-repertoire ranks of inferred template counts. A later analysis computed generation probabilities with a VDJ recombination model fitted to out-of-frame rearrangements, and checked the results against IGoR. A later analysis scored TCR-TCR, TCR-HLA and TCR-CMV co-occurrence with hypergeometric tests, applying a repertoire-size bias correction to TCR pairs. In a later analysis, false discovery rates were estimated by permuting HLA or CMV assignments 20 times. In a later analysis, co-occurring TCRs were grouped using DBSCAN, with TCRdist sequence similarity added in when clustering inside HLA-allele-positive subsets. Repertoires with fewer than 30,000 or more than 120,000 public chains, plus five repertoires with anomalous nucleotide sharing, were excluded from co-occurrence clustering. What TCRdb holds here is the immuneACCESS table cut down to in-frame rearrangements. Part of the clones is not present; checked against another copy, under half of the missing clones reflect an unresolved V gene, and the others are unexplained. The V and J calls and clone size are taken from that table; D and trimming were inferred from the DNA. For this sample there are roughly 100,000 clones; roughly 80% appear just once. The ten largest clones take up 6.9% of the sample.

These data are taken from a study of cytomegalovirus exposure and HLA in healthy donors (dated by TCRdb to 2015 to 2018). Background for the entire study: In an earlier analysis of 550 to 750 of the donors, around 290 Gb of sequence data and 100 million or so unique TCR beta sequences from about 179 million T cells were reported. An early release covering roughly 640 HLA-typed donors comprised approximately 300 gigabases of sequencing data and approximately 85 million unique TCR sequences. Of the roughly 400 genotyped donors, 65% to 90% fell in the genetic ancestry cluster associated with self-reported Caucasian donors. The study aimed to test whether signatures of past pathogen exposure could be identified by cataloging public T cell receptors. The study used immunosequencing to profile the T cell repertoires of under 700 subjects and linked those repertoires to cytomegalovirus serostatus. In addition to the first cohort of 666 subjects, a separate validation cohort of 130 or so different subjects was used. To predict cytomegalovirus infection status, the study combined high-throughput TCR immunosequencing, statistical association of individual TCRs with disease status, and machine learning. A later analysis re-examined previously published TCR beta repertoires from roughly 650 donors and added high-resolution HLA genotyping to investigate patterns of TCR occurrence. Rather than drawing on any new phenotypic data, the later analysis identified candidate immune exposures from TCR beta sequences and the way those sequences occurred across donors. An earlier analysis of roughly 600 of the donors used high-throughput TCR beta sequencing to judge whether each TCR beta V gene segment behaved as functional or pseudogenic. Donor age, sex, ethnicity and CMV serostatus were compiled alongside the repertoire data. Genome-wide SNP genotypes for about three fifths of the 666 donors were used in a later genetic analysis, which treated that subset as a discovery cohort. All discovery cohort repertoires had been generated using a single sequencing platform. Both class I and class II loci were covered by HLA typing, at four-digit resolution. The number of donors typed differed by locus, with 629-630 for A, B, C, DRB1 and DQB1, more than 500 for DQA1, some 570 for DPA1, and 450 to 480 for DPB1. Roughly 5 DR-DQ haplotypes were handled as single units for association and clustering, since linkage in the cohort was strong. Among approximately 370 genotyped donors of the cohort, an average of about 220,000 unique TCR beta nucleotide sequences was sequenced per donor, of which about 20% were non-productive.

The cohort consisted of hundreds of healthy bone marrow donors. At the time of sampling, all cohort members were nominally healthy, though unrecorded immune exposures were likely present. The donor was CMV seropositive and was included in the group of some 290 seropositive cohort members. Each donor provided a peripheral blood sample, and peripheral blood mononuclear cells were used for TCR beta sequencing. Genomic DNA was extracted from the blood cell samples with the Qiagen DNeasy Blood Extraction Kit. Overall study outcomes, separate from this receptor: Because HLA typing was missing for some donors at each locus, association tests included only the typed subset. A further reported finding was that TCR beta sequences accurately predicted the HLA-A and HLA-B alleles for most subjects in the first cohort. Linkage disequilibrium might explain the correlated functional status among segregating V segments, but an unknown experimental factor could not be ruled out. According to a later analysis, parvovirus B19, influenza, CMV and Epstein-Barr virus appeared linked to several top co-occurrence clusters. A later analysis associated 16,951 TCR beta sequences with specific HLA alleles at a false discovery rate of 0.05. Compared with the 666-donor mean, donors in an Asian-associated ancestry cluster had fewer N-insertions in productive TCRs, according to a later genetic analysis. Across donors, most TCR sequences were observed very rarely, whereas some public TCRs were present in many individuals. Because counts were too low, more than 15 rarely observed V segments, including chromosome 9 orphons, were left out of the earlier analysis of about 620 of the donors. In the study, around 150 TCR beta chains were listed as associated with cytomegalovirus. In vitro tests confirmed that three of the cytomegalovirus-associated TCR beta chains recognize cytomegalovirus antigens. The only immune exposure information available for the cohort was CMV serostatus. In an earlier analysis of approximately 600 of the donors, most TCR beta V segments were observed in productive rearrangements about 87% or about 30% of the time, broadly matching IMGT annotations. Cytomegalovirus status was reported to be diagnosed by the classifier with high specificity and sensitivity in both the original and validation cohorts. The authors suggested that the approach could potentially be generalized to other disease states and immunological phenotypes. Sequencing depth was assumed to be roughly uniform across donors in the presence/absence analyses, though that assumption may not hold. V-gene and J-gene trimming of TCR beta chains was associated with a missense DCLRE1C variant in a later genetic analysis, and the association was replicated in an independent cohort. Strong co-occurrence of HLA alleles, especially DR and DQ, made assigning TCR associations to individual alleles difficult. A cluster of highly shared sequence variants was judged likely to represent a technical artifact of the sequencing pipeline. Some IMGT-functional V segments, including TRBV6-2 and TRBV6-3, could not be told apart with the 87-base-pair reads, so those segments were excluded. A later analysis found that TCR association rates varied across HLA loci, with DRB1 alleles showing the most associated TCRs and HLA-C alleles the fewest. A later analysis found that HLA-associated TCR beta chains were more clonally expanded and had lower generation probabilities than equally common non-associated chains. According to a later analysis, most CMV-associated TCR beta chains appeared to be HLA-restricted, and the HLA associations seemed to be driven largely by CMV exposure. This cohort had only TCR beta chains sequenced, and the lack of alpha or paired-chain data limited which features could be detected.

Per the germline V gene, MNHEY is the CDR1 and SVGAGI is the CDR2. The CDR3, from cysteine to phenylalanine, totals 13 residues. Only the CDR3 part of the read is kept: 39 bases, read in frame from the first base. V trim: 6 bases; J trim: 3 bases; unmatched bases: 2. This receptor chain uses TRBV6-5 and TRBJ2-7, with TRBD1 identical over 10 junction bases. Sequences were obtained from PBMCs. The origin of this receptor is a young man in good health and CMV-seropositive. The nucleotide sequence is given as TGTGCCAGCAGACGGACAGGGGGCTACGAGCAGTACTTC. It is translated as CASRRTGGYEQYF.